Listed here are 20 T cell receptor beta chains from one sample, sequenced in a study of blood T cell repertoires in COVID-19. Using immunoSEQ multiplex PCR, the repertoire was profiled, and TCRdb retains in-frame clones only, with some absent. This sample has about 110,000 clones, with approximately 80% found just once. Sequenced sample: peripheral blood. The receptors stem from an elderly woman with active or convalescent COVID-19.

This clone appeared a single time. The chain joins TRBV19 to TRBJ2-1, with 10 bases identical to TRBD2. Germline CDR1 reads LNHDA; CDR2 reads SQIVND (reference sequence). Trimming cost V 4 bases and J 5 bases; bases outside gene matches: 5. There are 15 residues in the CDR3. CDR3 protein: CASSRAGGPDNEQFF. The DNA for the CDR3 is TGTGCCAGTAGTAGAGCGGGAGGGCCGGACAATGAGCAGTTCTTC.

As for this clone: The identical CDR3 is also encoded by other nucleotide sequences in the sample. V usage is TRBV3-1 (or the pseudogene TRBV3-2) and J usage is TRBJ1-1, with D hard to call. CDR3 length: 12 residues. Per the germline V gene, CDR1 is LGHDT and CDR2 is YNNKEL (reference sequence). V was clipped by 6 bases and J by 0 bases, with 5 bases between them. The CDR3 is CASSLMNTEAFF. The CDR3 coding sequence is TGTGCCAGCAGTCTTATGAACACTGAAGCTTTCTTT.

The V gene is TRBV5-1, the J gene TRBJ2-7; 12 bases agree with TRBD2. In germline, CDR1 is SGHRS, CDR2 YFSETQ. V gave up 4 bases and J gave up 0 bases; unmatched junction bases: 8. The CDR3 is 17 residues long. CDR3 coding DNA: TGCGCCAGCAGCACGGGACTAGCGGGCCAGAGCTCCTACGAGCAGTACTTC. Translation gives CASSTGLAGQSSYEQYF.

V gene TRBV28 combines with J gene TRBJ2-1; 11 nucleotides align to TRBD2. The V gene's germline CDR1 is MDHEN and CDR2 SYDVKM. The CDR3 spans 16 residues. V shed 3 bases and J 4 bases; nucleotides not matched to a gene: 5. This CDR3 is CASSLAGTSGYNEQFF. CDR3 nucleotide sequence: TGTGCCAGCAGTTTGGCCGGGACTAGCGGATACAATGAGCAGTTCTTC.

The chain joins TRBV2 to TRBJ1-1; 7 bases fit TRBD1. CDR1 and CDR2 (germline): SNHLY, FYNNEI. The CDR3 has 14 residues. V was pared by 3 bases and J by 0 bases, with 1 base of the junction left unmatched. CDR3 loop: CASSEQGVNTEAFF. The CDR3 DNA is TGTGCCAGCAGTGAGCAGGGGGTGAACACTGAAGCTTTCTTT.

V usage is TRBV3-1 (or the pseudogene TRBV3-2) and J usage is TRBJ1-1; D possibly corresponds to TRBD1 (5 bases). With 1 base removed from V and 6 bases from J, the gap between germline ends came to 9 bases. Per germline, CDR1 LGHDT and CDR2 YNNKEL (reference sequence). CDR3 length equals 13 residues. The CDR3 DNA sequence: TGTGCCAGCAGCCAAGCAGGGAGGGCTGAAGCTTTCTTT. The encoded protein is CASSQAGRAEAFF.

This clone was seen once. The V and J genes are TRBV6-5 and TRBJ2-2, with 9 bases identical to TRBD2. CDR1 is MNHEY and CDR2 is SVGAGI in the germline V gene. J was trimmed by 6 bases and V by 1 base; bases with no gene match: 6. There are 16 residues in the CDR3. CDR3 in amino acids: CASSYWAGGAAGELFF. Here the CDR3 DNA reads TGTGCCAGCAGTTACTGGGCGGGAGGGGCCGCCGGGGAGCTGTTTTTT.

The rearrangement uses TRBV27 and TRBJ2-3, with 7 bases fitting TRBD2. CDR1 is MNHEY, CDR2 SMNVEV, per germline (reference sequence). With V trimmed by 9 bases and J by 1 base, 4 bases remained unmatched. The CDR3 contains 13 residues. The CDR3 region is CASRLAGTDTQYF. The CDR3, as DNA: TGTGCCAGTAGACTAGCAGGCACAGATACGCAGTATTTT.

V usage is TRBV5-1 and J usage is TRBJ1-6; TRBD1 is a possible D gene (5 bases). CDR1 is SGHRS and CDR2 is YFSETQ in the germline V gene. V was shortened by 4 bases and J by 9 bases, with 17 bases between the two germline ends. This CDR3 is built from 15 residues. The CDR3 loop is CASSPAQGIRSPLHF. The CDR3, as DNA: TGCGCCAGCAGCCCGGCTCAGGGAATCCGTTCACCCCTCCACTTT.

V is TRBV3-1 (or the pseudogene TRBV3-2) and J is TRBJ1-2; D is undetermined. Germline V lookup: CDR1 LGHDT, CDR2 YNNKEL (reference sequence). Trimming removed 4 bases at V and 7 bases at J, with 10 bases between. The CDR3 contains 12 residues. DNA for the CDR3: TGTGCCAGCAGCCCACAAGGACTTGGCTACACCTTC. It codes for CASSPQGLGYTF.

The gene calls are TRBV27 and TRBJ2-2; TRBD2 aligns across 7 bases. The CDR3 consists of 15 residues. The V and J ends lost 6 bases and 2 bases, in that order; junction bases with no gene match: 6. Germline CDR1 and CDR2: MNHEY and SMNVEV (reference sequence). CDR3 nucleotides: TGTGCCAGCAGCCCTCGGACTAGTAACACCGGGGAGCTGTTTTTT. Residues: CASSPRTSNTGELFF.

This clone was seen more than once but under ten times. This chain uses TRBV6-5 with TRBJ1-2; possible D gene TRBD1, 5 bases. The CDR3 loop spans 15 amino acids. V was trimmed by 6 bases and J by 3 bases, leaving 17 bases between them. CDR1 and CDR2 from the germline V gene are MNHEY and SVGAGI. The CDR3 reads CASRLTARTHYGYTF. CDR3 bases: TGTGCCAGCAGACTGACAGCCCGAACGCACTATGGCTACACCTTC.

The chain has TRBV29-1 and TRBJ2-1; D remains unclear. Germline CDR1 SQVTM, CDR2 ANQGSEA. This CDR3 contains 14 residues. The germline V and J ends were trimmed by 3 bases and 0 bases, with 9 bases remaining between them. The CDR3 DNA is TGCAGCGTTGACGGCGGTAACTCCTACAATGAGCAGTTCTTC. Translated, it gives CSVDGGNSYNEQFF.

A single count supports this clone. V usage is TRBV5-1 and J usage is TRBJ1-4; no definite D call. Germline assignment: CDR1 SGHRS and CDR2 YFSETQ. The CDR3 has 13 residues. The germline V and J ends were trimmed by 0 bases and 4 bases, with 4 bases remaining between them. The CDR3 protein is CASSLAVNEKLFF. CDR3 coding DNA: TGCGCCAGCAGCTTGGCGGTTAATGAAAAACTGTTTTTT.

This clone was seen more than once but under ten times. The chain employs TRBV6-1 and TRBJ1-5; D not resolved. Germline V gene sequence: CDR1 MNHNS, CDR2 SASEGT. V shed 3 bases and J shed 0 bases, with 6 bases lying between them. The CDR3 runs 14 residues. CDR3 region: CASSDRTSNQPQHF. As DNA, the CDR3 is TGTGCCAGCAGTGACAGAACTAGCAATCAGCCCCAGCATTTT.

This chain joins TRBV3-1 (or the pseudogene TRBV3-2) and TRBJ2-4; D remains unclear. Deletions cut 0 bases from V and 0 bases from J, with 6 bases between. CDR3 length equals 15 residues. The germline V gene encodes CDR1 LGHDT and CDR2 YNNKEL (reference sequence). The CDR3 DNA reads TGTGCCAGCAGCCAAGACCAGAAAGCCAAAAACATTCAGTACTTC. Its translation: CASSQDQKAKNIQYF.

This chain connects TRBV5-1 to TRBJ1-1; D is unresolved. Trimming removed 0 bases at V and 4 bases at J, with 13 bases between. CDR3 length: 15 residues. Germline lookup yields CDR1 SGHRS and CDR2 YFSETQ. CDR3: CASSLGSVGPTEAFF. CDR3 nucleotide sequence: TGCGCCAGCAGCTTGGGTTCCGTGGGCCCCACTGAAGCTTTCTTT.

CDR3 nucleotide sequence: TGTGCCAGCTCACCACAGAGCCGGGAAAATAATTCACCCCTCCACTTT. This codes for CASSPQSRENNSPLHF. The chain uses TRBV18 and TRBJ1-6; D is uncertain. Germline CDR1 reads KGHSH; CDR2 reads LQKENI. Trimming pared 1 base from V and 5 bases from J, leaving 12 bases between. The CDR3 is made up of 16 amino acids.

The genes are TRBV19 and TRBJ1-4; TRBD1 is a possible D gene (5 bases). Trimming removed 3 bases from V and 8 bases from J, with 13 bases in between. Per germline, CDR1 LNHDA and CDR2 SQIVND (reference sequence). The CDR3 covers 14 residues. CDR3 DNA sequence: TGTGCCAGTAGTATGGGACTGTCGGTGGAAAAACTGTTTTTT. It specifies CASSMGLSVEKLFF.

This chain joins TRBV11-2 and TRBJ2-5; 9 nucleotides line up with TRBD2. The germline CDR1 and CDR2 sequences are SGHAT and FQNNGV. After removal of 5 bases from V and 5 bases from J, the junction contained 12 bases not matched to a gene. This CDR3 region has 16 residues. CDR3 nucleotide sequence: TGTGCCAGCAGCCCCGGAGGGCTAGCGGGATGGGAGACCCAGTACTTC. Translation gives CASSPGGLAGWETQYF. Full variable domain (rest looked up from reference TRBV11-2 and TRBJ2-5): EAGVAQSPRYKIIEKRQSVAFWCNPISGHATLYWYQQILGQGPKLLIQFQNNGVVDDSQLPKDRFSAERLKGVDSTLKIQPAKLEDSAVYLCASSPGGLAGWETQYFGPGTRLLVL.